This entry concerns a single T cell receptor (beta chain). The antigen remains undetermined. Compared with germline, one end of the junction differs, possibly owing to a read error. The CDR3 extends over 15 amino acids. Germline V lookup: CDR1 SEHNR, CDR2 FQNEAQ (reference sequence). The sample originates from a study of early stage breast cancer tumors. Study results and caveats: Commonly generated sequences made up most enriched TCRB sequences shared between patients.

Each sample had two DNA replicates, approximately 0.5 ug blood or around 1.6 ug tissue. Method: immunoSEQ multiplex PCR; TCRdb's copy keeps in-frame clones and lacks some. Found here are roughly 30,000 clones, around 50% of them singletons; the top ten hold 8.5%. The chain carries TRBV7-9 and TRBJ2-3; TRBD1 agrees at 8 bases. The sequenced sample was breast tumor tissue. The origin of this receptor is a person between 50 and 60 years old with breast cancer. CDR3 DNA: TGTGCCAGCAGTTTAGGACAGGGAAGCACAGATACGCAGTATTTT. Residues: CASSLGQGSTDTQYF. Combining the CDR3 with reference TRBV7-9 and TRBJ2-3 gives the whole variable domain DTGVSQNPRHKITKRGQNVTFRCDPISEHNRLYWYRQTLGQGPEFLTYFQNEAQLEKSRLLSDRFSAERPKGSFSTLEIQRTEQGDSAMYLCASSLGQGSTDTQYFGPGTRLTVL.